This TCR beta chain stems from a study of T-cell memory formation after mild COVID-19. Note on this clonotype: Its antigen remains unidentified.

cDNA libraries for TCR alpha and TCR beta, carrying sample barcodes and UMIs, came from 5'RACE with constant-segment primers. TCRdb re-derived calls from the 5' RACE reads in MiXCR, one entry per CDR3 protein. Of roughly 310,000 distinct CDR3 sequences detected, 15% to 20% appear once; the ten largest clones hold 20% to 25%. Broader study findings: Day 15 to 85 contracting clones showed balanced CD4/CD8; later expanders leaned CD4+. Memory from before infection featured some responding clones, which suggests cross-reactive memory joined.

Trimming stripped 5 bases from V and 4 bases from J, with 14 bases between. The CDR3 extends over 14 amino acids. Germline values: CDR1 SGHTA, CDR2 FQGNSA. The source of this sequence is a man in his late teens or twenties who had mild COVID-19 (a few samples of this study predate the infection). Cell type and time point are not known. The chain recombines TRBV7-2 with TRBJ1-1; D perhaps matches TRBD1 (6 bases). Sequenced input: PBMCs or a T cell subset sorted from them (not recorded which). This CDR3 is CASSRQDWGTEAFF. The CDR3 DNA reads TGTGCCAGCAGCCGACAGGATTGGGGCACTGAAGCTTTCTTT.